Presented here are 26 T cell receptor beta chains from one specimen sequenced in a study of CD8 T cells in ankylosing spondylitis (TCRdb year 2017). The method behind the library was 5' RACE. Sequencer: Illumina HiSeq 2500. Starting from the raw public reads, TCRdb applied fastp trimming at Q25, assembled clones with MiXCR and retained in-frame beta chains. Each record represents a unique CDR3 protein, reported with the most common genes and DNA among its rows. This sample comprises under 450,000 distinct CDR3 sequences, more than 20% of them detected only once. Together, the top ten hold over 10% of the sample. Sequences were obtained from blood, either unsorted or a sorted T cell fraction (not recorded which). The receptors stem from a male donor with ankylosing spondylitis or in good health (not recorded which).

This clonotype turned up a few times. The V call is TRBV29-1, the J call TRBJ2-3; 9 bases are a match to TRBD1. CDR3 length equals 15 residues. With V trimmed by 3 bases and J by 3 bases, 7 bases remained unmatched. CDR1 and CDR2 from the germline V gene are SQVTM and ANQGSEA. CDR3 in DNA: TGCAGCGTTGATGACAGGGGGTTAGAGACAGATACGCAGTATTTT. Translation gives CSVDDRGLETDTQYF.

Only a few counts were recorded for this clonotype. The rearrangement links TRBV4-1 to TRBJ2-7; the D is unclear. The CDR3 extends over 14 amino acids. The V gene's germline CDR1 is MGHRA and CDR2 YSYEKL. V lost 1 base, J lost 3 bases, and 10 bases lay in between. The DNA of the CDR3 is TGCGCCAGCAGCCAAGTGGCAGGAGACTACGAGCAGTACTTC. The encoded protein is CASSQVAGDYEQYF.

This clonotype came up a few times. V is TRBV7-9 and J is TRBJ2-1; the D gene is possibly TRBD2 (5 bases). The CDR3 is made up of 14 amino acids. Germline CDR1 is SEHNR and CDR2 is FQNEAQ (reference sequence). Trimming stripped 5 bases from V and 8 bases from J, with 16 bases between. CDR3 residues: CASSPQLVYHEQFF. The CDR3 nucleotides read TGTGCCAGCAGCCCTCAACTAGTTTACCATGAGCAGTTCTTC.

This clonotype was seen more than once but under ten times. The rearrangement joins TRBV12-3 or TRBV12-4 to TRBJ2-7; perhaps TRBD2 as D (6 bases). This CDR3 region has 13 residues. The ends were cut back, 3 bases at V and 5 bases at J, with 11 bases in the middle. This CDR3 is CASSFRGFHEQYF. CDR3 DNA: TGTGCCAGCAGTTTTCGGGGGTTTCACGAGCAGTACTTC.

Ten or more counts support this clonotype. The chain joins TRBV12-3 or TRBV12-4 to TRBJ2-1, with 9 bases aligning to TRBD1. V shed 6 bases, J shed 4 bases, and the junction held 7 bases outside the gene matches. This CDR3 contains 15 residues. CDR3 DNA: TGTGCCAGCAGCGGGACAGGGCGAGGGTACAATGAGCAGTTCTTC. It is translated as CASSGTGRGYNEQFF.

The table lists this clonotype with a few counts. The chain carries TRBV7-4 and TRBJ2-5; perhaps TRBD2 as D (5 bases). The CDR3 has 17 residues. The V end lost 5 bases, the J end lost 5 bases, and 24 bases lay between the germline ends. Germline assignment: CDR1 SGHVT and CDR2 SQSDAQ. The CDR3 region is CASSPRYRLPPGETQYF. In nucleotides, the CDR3 is TGTGCCAGCAGCCCCCGATATAGACTACCCCCGGGGGAGACCCAGTACTTC.

This sequence joins TRBV24-1 and TRBJ2-5; D is undetermined. CDR3 length: 12 residues. CDR1 is KGHDR and CDR2 is SFDVKD in the germline V gene. Deletions cut 9 bases from V and 5 bases from J, with 12 bases between. The CDR3 nucleotides are TGTGCCACCGGCGCGCCCGGGGAGACCCAGTACTTC. It codes for CATGAPGETQYF.

Only a few counts were recorded for this clonotype. The chain links TRBV10-3 to TRBJ2-2; 15 bases line up with TRBD2. Germline V CDR1 and CDR2: ENHRY, SYGVKD. The J segment lost 6 bases and the V segment lost 10 bases, leaving 9 bases of the junction unmatched. The CDR3 covers 16 residues. CDR3 in amino acids: CATRTSGGAAAGELFF. CDR3 nucleotide sequence: TGTGCCACCCGGACTAGCGGGGGGGCCGCGGCCGGGGAGCTGTTTTTT.

This clonotype was seen at least ten times. CDR3 region: CASSPRASGNTIYF. CDR3 in DNA: TGTGCCAGCAGCCCGCGGGCCTCGGGAAACACCATATATTTT. The J gene is TRBJ1-3, the V gene TRBV5-4; D ambiguous. Per germline, CDR1 SGHNT and CDR2 YYREEE (reference sequence). V was cut by 4 bases and J by 4 bases, with 12 bases left in between. The CDR3 has 14 amino acids.

This clonotype was detected only a few times. The gene calls are TRBV12-3 or TRBV12-4 and TRBJ2-1, with 7 nucleotides matching TRBD1. The junction had 9 bases not matched to a gene; V was cut back by 6 bases and J by 1 base. CDR3 size: 16 residues. DNA of the CDR3: TGTGCCAGCAGGGGGTACAGGGGTGCTTCCTACAATGAGCAGTTCTTC. This codes for CASRGYRGASYNEQFF.

The sample holds a few counts of this clonotype. The gene calls are TRBV6-1 and TRBJ1-4, with D unresolved. V was cut by 5 bases and J by 6 bases, with 13 bases left in between. The CDR3 contains 14 residues. Germline V lookup: CDR1 MNHNS, CDR2 SASEGT. The CDR3 is CASSPWSGDEKLFF. CDR3 in DNA: TGTGCCAGCAGTCCCTGGTCCGGGGATGAAAAACTGTTTTTT.

The chain recombines TRBV6-1 with TRBJ2-2; tentative D call: TRBD1 (5 bases). Germline CDR1 is MNHNS and CDR2 is SASEGT. V lost 0 bases to trimming and J lost 5 bases, with 13 bases between them. This CDR3 is 16 amino acids long. The CDR3 is CASSEAAGQSTGELFF. CDR3 nucleotide sequence: TGTGCCAGCAGTGAAGCGGCTGGACAATCAACCGGGGAGCTGTTTTTT.

This clonotype was counted between two and nine times. This chain connects TRBV4-1 to TRBJ1-4, with D possibly matching TRBD1 (6 bases). Germline V gene data show CDR1 as MGHRA and CDR2 as YSYEKL. This CDR3 spans 20 amino acids. The V end was cut by 0 bases, the J end by 1 base, with 21 bases between. The DNA of the CDR3 is TGCGCCAGCAGCCAAGATACCGAAGAGCGGGGGCCCATAACTAATGAAAAACTGTTTTTT. This translates into CASSQDTEERGPITNEKLFF.

This rearrangement joins TRBV10-3 to TRBJ2-1; perhaps TRBD2 as D (6 bases). Germline V gene sequence: CDR1 ENHRY, CDR2 SYGVKD. V gave up 5 bases and J gave up 7 bases, with 15 bases separating them. The CDR3 covers 14 residues. In DNA, the CDR3 is TGTGCCATCAGTACCTTCGGGGGAGATAATGAGCAGTTCTTC. Translation: CAISTFGGDNEQFF.

This chain links TRBV5-1 with TRBJ2-5; D remains ambiguous. Trimming cost V 0 bases and J 3 bases, with 12 bases left between them. This CDR3 has 15 residues. The germline gives CDR1 SGHRS, CDR2 YFSETQ. DNA for the CDR3: TGCGCCAGCAGCTTGGGAAGGACGGACGAAGAGACCCAGTACTTC. This gives the protein CASSLGRTDEETQYF.

This clonotype was seen more than once but under ten times. The chain is built from TRBV6-1 and TRBJ2-2; 12 bases are a match to TRBD2. Germline V gene sequence: CDR1 MNHNS, CDR2 SASEGT. CDR3 length: 17 amino acids. V dropped 5 bases and J dropped 9; count of bases not matched to a gene: 13. The CDR3 is CASSPTSGGSPWRELFF. CDR3 in DNA: TGTGCCAGCAGTCCAACTAGCGGGGGGTCACCGTGGAGGGAGCTGTTTTTT.

J is TRBJ2-5 and V is TRBV4-1; D is unclear. V was pared by 0 bases and J by 5 bases, with 10 bases between. CDR3 length equals 14 residues. Looked up from germline, CDR1 is MGHRA and CDR2 is YSYEKL. CDR3 loop: CASSQDFRAETQYF. CDR3 DNA: TGCGCCAGCAGCCAAGATTTCAGAGCGGAGACCCAGTACTTC.

This clonotype was detected only a few times. The chain combines TRBV4-2 with TRBJ2-7, with D unresolved. V was cut by 0 bases and J by 2 bases, with 8 bases left in between. CDR1 and CDR2 from the germline V gene are LGHNA and YNFKEQ. The CDR3 runs 14 residues. The CDR3 DNA is TGTGCCAGCAGCCAAGAGCCAGTAGCCTACGAGCAGTACTTC. This codes for CASSQEPVAYEQYF.

This clonotype has just a few counts. The chain couples TRBV29-1 to TRBJ2-1; no clear D gene. CDR1 is SQVTM, CDR2 ANQGSEA, per germline. This CDR3 contains 14 residues. Trimming left V 3 bases short and J 5 bases short, with 14 bases between. For the CDR3, the DNA is TGCAGCGTTGACCCCTCGAACGGCGACAATGAGCAGTTCTTC. This sequence encodes CSVDPSNGDNEQFF.

This clonotype was picked up a small number of times. The chain carries TRBV5-1 and TRBJ1-1; D call uncertain. Trimming removed 3 bases at V and 5 bases at J, with 17 bases between. This CDR3 region has 15 residues. Germline CDR1 is SGHRS and CDR2 is YFSETQ. CDR3 sequence reads: CASSYLKQERTEAFF. CDR3 coding DNA: TGCGCCAGCAGCTACCTAAAGCAGGAAAGGACTGAAGCTTTCTTT.

The chain combines TRBV20-1 with TRBJ2-7, with 7 bases matching TRBD2. The germline gives CDR1 DFQATT, CDR2 SNEGSKA (reference sequence). The ends lost 3 bases at V and 7 bases at J; junction bases unmatched: 12. This CDR3 spans 14 amino acids. In DNA, the CDR3 is TGCAGTGCTAGGGGTACACTAGCGCCGTGGGAGCAGTACTTC. Encoded protein: CSARGTLAPWEQYF.

V gene TRBV28 combines with J gene TRBJ2-7; possibly TRBD2 for D (5 bases). V lost 4 bases to trimming and J lost 0 bases, with 13 bases between them. Germline V gives CDR1 MDHEN, CDR2 SYDVKM. CDR3 length equals 15 residues. The CDR3 nucleotides read TGTGCCAGCAGTTACCCCCTTGAGGGCTCCTACGAGCAGTACTTC. This gives the protein CASSYPLEGSYEQYF.

The V gene is TRBV12-3 or TRBV12-4, the J gene TRBJ1-1; D gene uncertain. The CDR3 covers 13 residues. Deletions cut 5 bases from V and 6 bases from J, with 13 bases between. For the CDR3, the DNA is TGTGCCAGCAGTATCCAGGAGGGAGCTGAAGCTTTCTTT. The encoded protein is CASSIQEGAEAFF.

Only a few counts were recorded for this clonotype. V is TRBV18 and J is TRBJ2-1, with D perhaps given as TRBD1 or TRBD2 (5 bases each). Germline V gene sequence: CDR1 KGHSH, CDR2 LQKENI. V was shortened by 3 bases and J by 4 bases, with 13 bases between the two germline ends. The length of the CDR3 is 15 residues. CDR3 amino acids: CASSPSQGEYNEQFF. The CDR3 nucleotides are TGTGCCAGCTCACCCTCGCAGGGAGAGTACAATGAGCAGTTCTTC.

The sample holds a few counts of this clonotype. This chain uses TRBV20-1 with TRBJ1-2; 7 bases align to TRBD1. This CDR3 has 13 amino acids. The germline V gene has CDR1 DFQATT and CDR2 SNEGSKA (reference sequence). Trimming at V came to 2 bases and at J to 4 bases, leaving 4 bases not matched to a gene. CDR3 coding DNA: TGCAGTGCTAGACCGACAGGGACCTATGGCTACACCTTC. Translated, it gives CSARPTGTYGYTF.

The genes are TRBV7-9 and TRBJ2-7; TRBD1 matches 7 bases. With V trimmed by 5 bases and J by 3 bases, 7 bases remained unmatched. This CDR3 contains 14 residues. From germline, CDR1 is SEHNR and CDR2 FQNEAQ (reference sequence). For the CDR3, the DNA is TGTGCCAGCAGCCCATCGACAGGGCACTACGAGCAGTACTTC. Amino acids: CASSPSTGHYEQYF.